The rows below give T cell receptor beta chains drawn from one sample of a study of blood T cell repertoires in COVID-19. Assay: immunoSEQ multiplex PCR; the TCRdb copy retains only in-frame clones and omits some. The sample lists 100,000 to 150,000 clones, around nine tenths seen once, with over 1% in the top ten. Input material: peripheral blood. The receptors were sampled from a woman aged 80 or over with acute or convalescent COVID-19. CDR3s include the opening cysteine and the closing phenylalanine or tryptophan. A D gene is named only where the DNA matches it firmly. Rows give clone size only sometimes, using once, few, many, or a class for an expanded clone.

j_call: TRBJ2-3
clone_size: NA
v_call: TRBV15
d_call: TRBD2
cdr3_nt: TGTGCCACCAGCAGCGGGAGGGCCGTAGATACGCAGTATTTT
cdr3_aa: CATSSGRAVDTQYF

j_call: TRBJ1-2
clone_size: NA
v_call: TRBV19
d_call: NA
cdr3_nt: TGTGCCACCTACCTCAGCGATGGCTACACCTTC
cdr3_aa: CATYLSDGYTF

j_call: TRBJ2-2
clone_size: few
v_call: TRBV7-9
d_call: NA
cdr3_nt: TGTGCCAGCAGCCCCAGGCAGGGGCGAAGCACCGGGGAGCTGTTTTTT
cdr3_aa: CASSPRQGRSTGELFF

j_call: TRBJ2-3
clone_size: NA
v_call: TRBV24-1
d_call: NA
cdr3_nt: TGTGCCACCAGTGGACTCACCACAGATACGCAGTATTTT
cdr3_aa: CATSGLTTDTQYF

j_call: TRBJ2-3
clone_size: NA
v_call: TRBV4-2
d_call: NA
cdr3_nt: TGTGCCAGCAGCCAAGCCCAGGTTCCCGCAGATACGCAGTATTTT
cdr3_aa: CASSQAQVPADTQYF

j_call: TRBJ2-1
clone_size: NA
v_call: TRBV7-8
d_call: TRBD2
cdr3_nt: TGTGCCAGCAGCCAAAGGTCTGGCGGGAGGGTAAACAATGAGCAGTTCTTC
cdr3_aa: CASSQRSGGRVNNEQFF

j_call: TRBJ2-6
clone_size: NA
v_call: TRBV6-6
d_call: NA
cdr3_nt: TGTGCCAGCAATACAGGGCCTGGGGCCAACGTCCTGACTTTC
cdr3_aa: CASNTGPGANVLTF

j_call: TRBJ2-3
clone_size: once
v_call: TRBV5-1
d_call: TRBD2
cdr3_nt: TGCGCCAGCAGCTTGGTCGGGGAGGGGCGAGATACGCAGTATTTT
cdr3_aa: CASSLVGEGRDTQYF

j_call: TRBJ2-1
clone_size: few
v_call: TRBV6-2/TRBV6-3
d_call: TRBD2
cdr3_nt: TGTGCCAGCAGTTACTCGGGAGCGGGGGGGCGGCGTGAGCAGTTCTTC
cdr3_aa: CASSYSGAGGRREQFF

j_call: TRBJ2-2
clone_size: NA
v_call: TRBV3-1/TRBV3-2
d_call: TRBD2
cdr3_nt: TGTGCCAGCAGCCAGGGTGAAAGCGGGAGGGCGCGTACCGGGGAGCTGTTTTTT
cdr3_aa: CASSQGESGRARTGELFF